These 20 T cell receptor beta chains came from one sample sequenced in a study of CD8+ T cells in alopecia areata. Once RNA had been extracted, it was reverse transcribed into cDNA to act as the sequencing template. Assay: immunoSEQ multiplex PCR; the TCRdb copy retains only in-frame clones and omits some. The repertoire holds hundreds of thousands of clones, approximately 61% seen once, with under 0.5% in the top ten. The sample consisted of CD4+ T cells sorted from blood, taken at week 0. These receptors came from a human donor with alopecia areata.

At least ten counts were recorded for this clone. The chain has TRBV2 and TRBJ2-3, with no clear D. Germline values: CDR1 SNHLY, CDR2 FYNNEI. The CDR3 extends over 12 amino acids. The V gene lost 7 bases and the J gene lost 1 base, with 6 bases spanning the gap. The CDR3, as DNA: TGTGCCAGCAAGGCAGGCACAGATACGCAGTATTTT. This sequence encodes CASKAGTDTQYF. The full variable domain, rest sourced from reference TRBV2 and TRBJ2-3, is EPEVTQTPSHQVTQMGQEVILRCVPISNHLYFYWYRQILGQKVEFLVSFYNNEISEKSEIFDDQFSVERPDGSNFTLKIRSTKLEDSAMYFCASKAGTDTQYFGPGTRLTVL.

The CDR3 DNA follows: TGTGCCAGCAGATACGGACAGGGGTTTAGGGCCAACGTCCTGACTTTC. This encodes CASRYGQGFRANVLTF. The chain links TRBV7-9 to TRBJ2-6, with 9 bases identical to TRBD1. CDR3 length equals 16 residues. Germline CDR1 and CDR2: SEHNR and FQNEAQ (reference sequence). V shed 6 bases and J 5 bases; nucleotides not matched to a gene: 8.

The sample holds a few counts of this clone. The V call is TRBV5-1, the J call TRBJ2-5; 8 bases are shared with TRBD1. The trim removed 5 bases at V and 3 bases at J, leaving 6 bases unmatched. This CDR3 has 14 residues. CDR1 SGHRS and CDR2 YFSETQ come from the germline V gene. The CDR3: CASSLRTGKETQYF. The CDR3 DNA reads as TGCGCCAGCAGTCTTAGGACAGGGAAAGAGACCCAGTACTTC.

The rearrangement links TRBV5-1 to TRBJ1-2, with TRBD1 matching 9 bases. CDR1 SGHRS and CDR2 YFSETQ come from the germline V gene. The CDR3 sequence is 14 residues long. The junction had 0 bases not matched to a gene; V was cut back by 0 bases and J by 3 bases. The CDR3 DNA follows: TGCGCCAGCAGCTTGGACAGGGGGCACTATGGCTACACCTTC. Its translation: CASSLDRGHYGYTF.

The J gene is TRBJ1-1, the V gene TRBV29-1; 10 nucleotides agree with TRBD1. Germline V gives CDR1 SQVTM, CDR2 ANQGSEA. The CDR3 length is 16 residues. The V segment lost 7 bases and the J segment 4 bases; nucleotides outside the gene matches: 15. CDR3: CSGYPGTGARSTEAFF. Here the CDR3 DNA reads TGCAGCGGCTACCCCGGGACAGGGGCCCGGTCCACTGAAGCTTTCTTT.

The rearrangement links TRBV19 to TRBJ1-4, with D possibly matching TRBD1 (5 bases). The length of the CDR3 is 17 residues. The ends were cut back, 8 bases at V and 0 bases at J, with 19 bases in the middle. Looked up from germline, CDR1 is LNHDA and CDR2 is SQIVND (reference sequence). The chain's CDR3 is CASSNAGRASTNEKLFF. The CDR3 region has the DNA TGTGCCAGTTCCAACGCGGGACGGGCTTCAACTAATGAAAAACTGTTTTTT.

V and J are TRBV30 and TRBJ1-6; TRBD1 aligns across 7 bases. The CDR3 has 18 amino acids. After removal of 3 bases from V and 0 bases from J, the junction contained 11 bases not matched to a gene. CDR1 is GTSNPN and CDR2 is SVGIG in the germline V gene (reference sequence). The CDR3 region is CAWRGKGQLYSYNSPLHF. For the CDR3, the DNA is TGTGCCTGGAGGGGAAAGGGACAGCTTTACTCCTATAATTCACCCCTCCACTTT.

This clone was detected a few times. The V call is TRBV11-2, the J call TRBJ1-6, with no clear D. CDR1 and CDR2 from the germline V gene are SGHAT and FQNNGV. There are 11 residues in the CDR3. The germline V and J ends were trimmed by 4 bases and 9 bases, with 4 bases remaining between them. CDR3 coding DNA: TGTGCCAGCAGCTCCGCTTCACCCCTCCACTTT. It specifies CASSSASPLHF.

The rearrangement uses TRBV9 and TRBJ1-2, with 8 bases identical to TRBD1. This CDR3 comprises 14 residues. Trimming took 3 bases from V and 6 from J; bases not matched to a gene: 7. CDR1 and CDR2 from the germline V gene are SGDLS and YYNGEE. Here the CDR3 reads CASSATRGLNGYTF. The CDR3 nucleotides are TGTGCCAGCAGCGCTACCAGGGGGCTGAATGGCTACACCTTC. The full variable domain, completed using reference TRBV9 and TRBJ1-2, is DSGVTQTPKHLITATGQRVTLRCSPRSGDLSVYWYQQSLDQGLQFLIQYYNGEERAKGNILERFSAQQFPDLHSELNLSSLELGDSALYFCASSATRGLNGYTFGSGTRLTVV.

V and J are TRBV7-9 and TRBJ2-5, with 14 positions matching TRBD2. Germline CDR1 is SEHNR and CDR2 is FQNEAQ (reference sequence). V shed 5 bases, J shed 1 base, and the junction held 3 bases outside the gene matches. The CDR3 has 16 residues. CDR3 DNA: TGTGCCAGCAGCGTGGGGACTAGCGGGGGCCAAGAGACCCAGTACTTC. Residues: CASSVGTSGGQETQYF.

This chain's CDR3 is CASGLVRELRDEQFF. The CDR3 DNA reads as TGTGCTAGTGGTTTGGTAAGGGAACTACGCGATGAGCAGTTCTTC. The V and J genes are TRBV12-5 and TRBJ2-1; D remains ambiguous. V lost 0 bases, J lost 8 bases, and 14 bases lay in between. Germline V gives CDR1 LGHNT, CDR2 FRNRAP. This CDR3 is built from 15 residues.

The chain has TRBV28 and TRBJ2-7; no reliable D call. This CDR3 comprises 14 residues. The germline CDR1 and CDR2 sequences are MDHEN and SYDVKM. V gave up 6 bases and J gave up 2 bases, with 14 bases separating them. The CDR3 here is CASRGPDGTYEQYF. CDR3 DNA sequence: TGTGCCAGCAGGGGCCCGGACGGAACCTACGAGCAGTACTTC.

A few counts support this clone. The chain has TRBV6-5 and TRBJ2-7; tentatively, D is TRBD1 (5 bases). V was cut by 2 bases and J by 2 bases, with 13 bases left in between. The CDR3 extends over 15 amino acids. Germline V gene lookup returns CDR1 MNHEY and CDR2 SVGAGI. Here the CDR3 DNA reads TGTGCCAGCAGTTACGATGGCAGGGCCACCTACGAGCAGTACTTC. Protein: CASSYDGRATYEQYF.

The chain couples TRBV7-3 to TRBJ1-2, with a weak D call TRBD1 (5 bases). Germline CDR1 is SGHTA and CDR2 is FQGTGA. Trimming shortened V by 4 bases and J by 3 bases, and 9 bases separated the two germline ends. The CDR3 is 13 residues long. In DNA form, the CDR3 reads TGTGCCAGCAGCTACGGACAAGACTATGGCTACACCTTC. It is translated as CASSYGQDYGYTF.

This chain links TRBV7-3 with TRBJ2-7, with 7 bases aligning to TRBD2. CDR1 is SGHTA, CDR2 FQGTGA, per germline. The V and J ends lost 4 bases and 7 bases, in that order; junction bases with no gene match: 1. The CDR3 loop spans 11 amino acids. This CDR3 reads CASSSGGEQYF. CDR3 bases: TGTGCCAGCAGCTCGGGAGGAGAGCAGTACTTC.

This clone came up a few times. V gene TRBV19 combines with J gene TRBJ2-1; D not resolved. CDR1 and CDR2 (germline): LNHDA, SQIVND (reference sequence). V was clipped by 2 bases and J by 10 bases, with 18 bases between them. The CDR3 spans 15 residues. The CDR3 bases are TGTGCCAGTAGTATACTCGCGGTTAGGAGTCGGGAGCAGTTCTTC. Its protein is CASSILAVRSREQFF.

This clone occurred a few times. The rearrangement joins TRBV30 to TRBJ2-2; D gene ambiguous. This CDR3 comprises 15 residues. Per germline, CDR1 GTSNPN and CDR2 SVGIG (reference sequence). Trimming pared 0 bases from V and 7 bases from J, leaving 15 bases between. CDR3 DNA sequence: TGTGCCTGGAGTGTCTCATTCCTTTCCCTCGGGGAGCTGTTTTTT. Its translation is CAWSVSFLSLGELFF.

The V call is TRBV7-2, the J call TRBJ1-5; D gene uncertain. The CDR3 spans 14 residues. Per germline, CDR1 SGHTA and CDR2 FQGNSA. Trimming cost V 2 bases and J 0 bases, with 5 bases left between them. The CDR3 here is CASSLRNSNQPQHF. The CDR3, as DNA: TGTGCCAGCAGCTTACGTAATAGCAATCAGCCCCAGCATTTT.

This clone was observed a handful of times. This rearrangement joins TRBV30 to TRBJ1-4; no reliable D call. The CDR3 totals 13 residues. Per germline, CDR1 GTSNPN and CDR2 SVGIG (reference sequence). Trimming pared 1 base from V and 7 bases from J, leaving 10 bases between. The CDR3: CAWSEAGSEKLFF. CDR3 sequence (DNA): TGTGCCTGGAGTGAGGCTGGGAGTGAAAAACTGTTTTTT.

The chain uses TRBV29-1 and TRBJ1-4; 8 nucleotides line up with TRBD1. Germline V gene sequence: CDR1 SQVTM, CDR2 ANQGSEA. V gave up 7 bases and J gave up 11 bases; unmatched junction bases: 9. The CDR3 is 12 residues long. CDR3 amino acids: CSGGQTGDKLFF. CDR3 coding DNA: TGCAGCGGGGGGCAGACAGGGGATAAACTGTTTTTT. The whole variable domain, remainder taken from reference TRBV29-1 and TRBJ1-4, is SAVISQKPSRDICQRGTSLTIQCQVDSQVTMMFWYRQQPGQSLTLIATANQGSEATYESGFVIDKFPISRPNLTFSTLTVSNMSPEDSSIYLCSGGQTGDKLFFGSGTQLSVL.